These 18 T cell receptor beta chains were sequenced from one sample in a study of T cell responses to AZD1222 COVID-19 vaccine. Assay used: immunoSEQ multiplex PCR; TCRdb lists only in-frame clones, some missing. The sample has 73,000 or so clones; around four fifths are singletons. Here the sequenced sample was peripheral blood, taken on day 0 of AZD1222 vaccination. The receptors come from an adult in good health.

J is TRBJ1-1 and V is TRBV12-3 or TRBV12-4; D not resolved. CDR3 length: 11 amino acids. Trimming left V 5 bases short and J 4 bases short, with 5 bases between. As DNA, the CDR3 is TGTGCCAGCAGTGCCGGCACTGAAGCTTTCTTT. It is translated as CASSAGTEAFF.

The rearrangement joins TRBV18 to TRBJ2-7; D is perhaps TRBD1 or TRBD2 (5 bases each). CDR1 and CDR2 (germline): KGHSH, LQKENI. The V and J ends lost 2 bases and 4 bases respectively, with 15 bases between them. This CDR3 is built from 15 residues. The CDR3 here is CASSPAGTRGYEQYF. The CDR3 DNA follows: TGTGCCAGCTCACCAGCCGGGACGAGGGGATACGAGCAGTACTTC.

Only one count was recorded for this clone. This chain connects TRBV7-2 to TRBJ1-5, with no clear D. V shed 6 bases and J shed 3 bases, with 9 bases lying between them. Germline CDR1 reads SGHTA; CDR2 reads FQGNSA. The CDR3 is 13 residues long. The CDR3 protein is CASSSNSNQPQHF. The DNA of the CDR3 is TGTGCCAGCAGTTCAAACTCCAATCAGCCCCAGCATTTT.

This chain links TRBV9 with TRBJ1-4; 10 bases match TRBD1. Germline values: CDR1 SGDLS, CDR2 YYNGEE. The length of the CDR3 is 15 residues. V shed 4 bases, J shed 8 bases, and the junction held 8 bases outside the gene matches. This CDR3 is CASSLGDRGREKLFF. The CDR3 bases are TGTGCCAGCAGCCTAGGGGACAGGGGTCGGGAAAAACTGTTTTTT.

Within the sample, this clone is medium-sized (0.01 to 0.1%). The gene calls are TRBV30 and TRBJ1-2, with 8 bases lining up with TRBD1. Germline V gene lookup returns CDR1 GTSNPN and CDR2 SVGIG (reference sequence). With V trimmed by 3 bases and J by 7 bases, 10 bases remained unmatched. This CDR3 is 14 amino acids long. Here the CDR3 DNA reads TGTGCCTGGAGATTACAGGGGGACCCCTTTGGCTACACCTTC. Translating gives CAWRLQGDPFGYTF.

The V gene is TRBV5-6, the J gene TRBJ2-2; 9 bases line up with TRBD2. The CDR3 extends over 16 amino acids. CDR1 SGHDT and CDR2 YYEEEE come from the germline V gene. V lost 4 bases to trimming and J lost 3 bases; unmatched junction nucleotides: 7. The CDR3 sequence: CASSPLAGGYTGELFF. DNA for the CDR3: TGTGCCAGCAGCCCCTTGGCGGGGGGGTACACCGGGGAGCTGTTTTTT.

The chain is built from TRBV12-3 or TRBV12-4 and TRBJ1-1; unclear D gene. V dropped 3 bases and J dropped 5 bases, with 10 bases sitting between them. The CDR3 is 13 residues long. CDR3 residues: CASSLGSGTEAFF. The CDR3 DNA follows: TGTGCCAGCAGTTTGGGTTCTGGAACTGAAGCTTTCTTT.

The count of this clone is one. V is TRBV9 and J is TRBJ2-2, with D possibly being TRBD2 (6 bases). The germline V gene encodes CDR1 SGDLS and CDR2 YYNGEE. The CDR3 is 14 amino acids. V was pared by 1 base and J by 6 bases, with 10 bases between. DNA of the CDR3: TGTGCCAGCAGCGTAAGACTAGGGGCCGGGGAGCTGTTTTTT. Encoded protein: CASSVRLGAGELFF.

The chain has TRBV7-9 and TRBJ1-4, with TRBD1 identical over 9 bases. This CDR3 comprises 15 residues. Per the germline V gene, CDR1 is SEHNR and CDR2 is FQNEAQ (reference sequence). Trimming cost V 2 bases and J 8 bases; bases outside gene matches: 6. The CDR3 sequence: CASSLPQGAREKLFF. In DNA, the CDR3 is TGTGCCAGCAGCTTACCACAGGGGGCGCGAGAAAAACTGTTTTTT.

The V and J genes are TRBV9 and TRBJ2-3; the D is unclear. The CDR3 consists of 17 residues. CDR1 and CDR2 (germline): SGDLS, YYNGEE. Trimming pared 2 bases from V and 1 base from J, leaving 17 bases between. CDR3 coding DNA: TGTGCCAGCAGCGTCCGTGACGGATTCTCGCGCACAGATACGCAGTATTTT. This codes for CASSVRDGFSRTDTQYF.

In this sample, this clone turned up once. The gene calls are TRBV6-5 and TRBJ1-5, with D hard to call. Trimming shortened V by 2 bases and J by 5 bases, and 7 bases separated the two germline ends. The V gene's germline CDR1 is MNHEY and CDR2 SVGAGI. The CDR3 contains 13 residues. CDR3 amino acids: CASSYAVDQPQHF. The CDR3 DNA sequence: TGTGCCAGCAGTTACGCAGTAGATCAGCCCCAGCATTTT.

This chain uses TRBV5-1 with TRBJ1-1, with D perhaps TRBD1 (6 bases). The length of the CDR3 is 16 residues. From germline, CDR1 is SGHRS and CDR2 YFSETQ. Trimming shortened V by 0 bases and J by 0 bases, and 12 bases separated the two germline ends. The CDR3 protein is CASSLADRNMNTEAFF. CDR3 sequence (DNA): TGCGCCAGCAGCTTGGCCGACAGGAACATGAACACTGAAGCTTTCTTT.

The V and J genes are TRBV5-1 and TRBJ2-2; 8 bases map to TRBD1. V trimming: 4 bases; J trimming: 7 bases; junction bases outside the gene matches: 9. The CDR3 covers 15 residues. Germline V gives CDR1 SGHRS, CDR2 YFSETQ. CDR3 sequence (DNA): TGCGCCAGCAGCAGCTCGGTGGACAGGGTCGGGGAGCTGTTTTTT. It encodes CASSSSVDRVGELFF.

V usage is TRBV6-5 and J usage is TRBJ2-1; no definite D call. The V gene lost 2 bases and the J gene lost 0 bases, with 8 bases spanning the gap. Per germline, CDR1 MNHEY and CDR2 SVGAGI. The CDR3 covers 15 residues. The CDR3 here is CASSYALFSYNEQFF. CDR3 nucleotide sequence: TGTGCCAGCAGTTACGCACTCTTCTCCTACAATGAGCAGTTCTTC.

This chain joins TRBV6-5 and TRBJ1-3; D not resolved. Germline CDR1 reads MNHEY; CDR2 reads SVGAGI. V was clipped by 7 bases and J by 1 base, with 8 bases between them. This CDR3 comprises 13 residues. CDR3 protein: CASIEFSGNTIYF. Here the CDR3 DNA reads TGTGCCAGCATCGAGTTTTCTGGAAACACCATATATTTT.

J is TRBJ1-1 and V is TRBV6-1; weak D call: TRBD1 (6 bases). The germline V gene encodes CDR1 MNHNS and CDR2 SASEGT. The V gene lost 3 bases and the J gene lost 3 bases, with 14 bases spanning the gap. The CDR3 extends over 15 amino acids. The CDR3 is CASSDTGRVDTEAFF. The CDR3 coding sequence is TGTGCCAGCAGTGATACAGGGAGGGTCGACACTGAAGCTTTCTTT.

The chain has TRBV18 and TRBJ1-5, with no clear D. With 3 bases removed from V and 2 bases from J, the gap between germline ends came to 11 bases. Germline V gene sequence: CDR1 KGHSH, CDR2 LQKENI. The CDR3 runs to 15 residues. The CDR3 sequence: CASSPARGGNQPQHF. In DNA, the CDR3 is TGTGCCAGCTCACCTGCCAGAGGCGGCAATCAGCCCCAGCATTTT.

The rearrangement uses TRBV11-2 and TRBJ2-5, with TRBD2 identical over 7 bases. This CDR3 is 15 amino acids long. The J segment lost 5 bases and the V segment lost 0 bases, leaving 6 bases of the junction unmatched. CDR1 is SGHAT, CDR2 FQNNGV, per germline. CDR3 sequence (DNA): TGTGCCAGCAGCTTAGACTACGGGGGGAGGGAGACCCAGTACTTC. Its translation: CASSLDYGGRETQYF. The whole variable domain, remainder taken from reference TRBV11-2 and TRBJ2-5, is EAGVAQSPRYKIIEKRQSVAFWCNPISGHATLYWYQQILGQGPKLLIQFQNNGVVDDSQLPKDRFSAERLKGVDSTLKIQPAKLEDSAVYLCASSLDYGGRETQYFGPGTRLLVL.